Listed below are T cell receptor beta chains from one sample, sequenced in a study of beta chain features in type 1 diabetes. Here immunoSEQ multiplex PCR was the method, and the copy in TCRdb shows in-frame clones only, minus some. Here the sample spans 300,000 or so clones, 13% to 15% being singletons. Material: naive CD4+ T cells from blood. These receptor sequences come from a young man with type 1 diabetes. The CDR3 runs from the conserved cysteine through the conserved F or W. A D gene is named only where the DNA matches it firmly. Size values are once, few and many counts, or a class for expanded clones, and some rows have none.

v_gene	j_gene	d_gene	abundance	CDR3nt	CDR3aa
TRBV28	TRBJ1-5	TRBD1	-	TGTGCCAGCCCAACAGGGGATCAGCCCCAGCATTTT	CASPTGDQPQHF
TRBV28	TRBJ2-5	-	-	TGTGCCAGCAGTTTGGCATCTCAAGAGACCCAGTACTTC	CASSLASQETQYF
TRBV5-1	TRBJ1-2	TRBD1	few	TGCGCCAGCAGCTTGGTTCAGGGGGATGGCTACACCTTC	CASSLVQGDGYTF
TRBV30	TRBJ1-5	TRBD1	-	TGTGCCTGTCTGACAGGGAGTGGGAATCAGCCCCAGCATTTT	CACLTGSGNQPQHF
TRBV9	TRBJ1-4	-	few	TGTGCCAGCAGCGTAGGAACGGCGGATGAAAAACTGTTTTTT	CASSVGTADEKLFF
TRBV5-1	TRBJ1-5	TRBD1	-	TGCGCCAGCAGCCCGGGACAGGGTAGGGGCAATCAGCCCCAGCATTTT	CASSPGQGRGNQPQHF
TRBV6-5	TRBJ1-1	-	few	TGTGCCAGCAGCAGGGCGAACACTGAAGCTTTCTTT	CASSRANTEAFF
TRBV7-9	TRBJ2-3	TRBD1	few	TGTGCCAGCAGCAGGGACAGTTACACAGATACGCAGTATTTT	CASSRDSYTDTQYF
TRBV7-9	TRBJ2-5	-	-	TGTGCCAGCAGCTTAGGACAGCAAGAGACCCAGTACTTC	CASSLGQQETQYF
TRBV19	TRBJ2-2	TRBD1	once	TGTGCCAGTAGTCAACGACAGGGGACGAGGACCGGGGAGCTGTTTTTT	CASSQRQGTRTGELFF
TRBV5-1	TRBJ2-1	-	few	TGCGCCAGCAGCATGACACTCTATGGGAATGAGCAGTTCTTC	CASSMTLYGNEQFF
TRBV5-6	TRBJ1-2	TRBD1	-	TGTGCCAGCAGCTTGAGTCCAGGGGGCTCCTATGGCTACACCTTC	CASSLSPGGSYGYTF
TRBV6-4	TRBJ2-1	TRBD1	few	TGTGCCAGCAGCGTTACAGGGGATACAGATGAGCAGTTCTTC	CASSVTGDTDEQFF
TRBV29-1	TRBJ2-2	-	few	TGCAGCGTTGTGGGCAGGGTGAACACCGGGGAGCTGTTTTTT	CSVVGRVNTGELFF
TRBV7-2	TRBJ2-7	-	-	TGTGCCAGCAGCTTAGCGCAAGGGGCGGAATACGAGCAGTACTTC	CASSLAQGAEYEQYF
TRBV7-9	TRBJ1-2	-	few	TGTGCCAGCAGCCTAGGGCTGTATGGCTACACCTTC	CASSLGLYGYTF
TRBV28	TRBJ2-7	TRBD2	few	TGTGCCAGCAGCCTGACTAGCGGGAGGGTGATGGAGCAGTACTTC	CASSLTSGRVMEQYF
TRBV7-2	TRBJ2-7	TRBD2	-	TGTGCCAGCAGTTATGTAGCGGGAAATGAGCAGTACTTC	CASSYVAGNEQYF
TRBV9	TRBJ2-7	TRBD1	few	TGTGCCAGCAGCCCCGGAGGAGACAGGGGTTACGAGCAGTACTTC	CASSPGGDRGYEQYF
TRBV6-5	TRBJ2-5	TRBD1	-	TGTGCCAGCAGGCCCGGGACAGGGATCGGGACCCAGTACTTC	CASRPGTGIGTQYF
TRBV14	TRBJ2-2	TRBD2	-	TGTGCCAGCAGCCAAGATGGGGGACTAGCGGGAGAGAACACCGGGGAGCTGTTTTTT	CASSQDGGLAGENTGELFF
TRBV29-1	TRBJ1-1	-	few	TGCAGCGTTGAAGGTGGTCGGGACATGAACACTGAAGCTTTCTTT	CSVEGGRDMNTEAFF
TRBV28	TRBJ1-5	-	-	TGTGCCAGCAGCCTCGCAAGAGGGCCCCAGCATTTT	CASSLARGPQHF
TRBV5-6	TRBJ2-1	TRBD2	few	TGTGCCAGCAGCTTGATCTACGCGGGAGAGTCGACTCAGCAGTTCTTC	CASSLIYAGESTQQFF
TRBV2	TRBJ2-1	-	few	TGTGCCAGCAGTGACTATGAGCAGTTCTTC	CASSDYEQFF
TRBV7-8	TRBJ2-5	TRBD1	few	TGTGCCAGCAGCTTGGGGACAGTCCAAGAGACCCAGTACTTC	CASSLGTVQETQYF
TRBV2	TRBJ2-1	-	few	TGTGCCAGCAGTGAGTACGGTGAGCAGTTCTTC	CASSEYGEQFF
TRBV5-6	TRBJ2-5	-	-	TGTGCCAGCTCGAGGGGGTACGAAGAGACCCAGTACTTC	CASSRGYEETQYF
TRBV19	TRBJ2-3	-	-	TGTGCCAGTAGTCACGGTCGGTCCACAGATACGCAGTATTTT	CASSHGRSTDTQYF
TRBV7-8	TRBJ2-6	TRBD1	few	TGTGCCAGCAGCTCTAACAGGGGCTCTGGGGCCAACGTCCTGACTTTC	CASSSNRGSGANVLTF
TRBV18	TRBJ2-5	-	few	TGTGCCAGCTCACCACCGTCCAGTCAAGAGACCCAGTACTTC	CASSPPSSQETQYF
TRBV28	TRBJ1-5	TRBD1	few	TGTGCCAGCAGTGATCCGGGACAGGGGTACAGCAATCAGCCCCAGCATTTT	CASSDPGQGYSNQPQHF
TRBV29-1	TRBJ1-4	-	many	TGCAGCGTTACCCAAGGAGATAATGAAAAACTGTTTTTT	CSVTQGDNEKLFF